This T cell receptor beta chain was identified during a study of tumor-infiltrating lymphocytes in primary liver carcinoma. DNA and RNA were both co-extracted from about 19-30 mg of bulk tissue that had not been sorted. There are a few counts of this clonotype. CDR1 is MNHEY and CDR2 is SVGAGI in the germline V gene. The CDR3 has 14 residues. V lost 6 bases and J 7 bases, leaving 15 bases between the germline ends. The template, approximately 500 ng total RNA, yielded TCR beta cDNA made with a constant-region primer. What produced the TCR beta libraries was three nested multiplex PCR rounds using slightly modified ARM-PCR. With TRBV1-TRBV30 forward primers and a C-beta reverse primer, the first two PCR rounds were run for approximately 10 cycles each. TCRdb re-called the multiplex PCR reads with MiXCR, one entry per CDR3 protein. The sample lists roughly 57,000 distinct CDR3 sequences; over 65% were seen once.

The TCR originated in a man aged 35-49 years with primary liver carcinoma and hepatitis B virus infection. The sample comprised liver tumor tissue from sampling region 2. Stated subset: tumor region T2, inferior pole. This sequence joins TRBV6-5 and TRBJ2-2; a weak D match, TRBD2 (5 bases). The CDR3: CASSPGGGGGELFF. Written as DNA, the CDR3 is TGTGCCAGCAGCCCCGGCGGCGGAGGCGGGGAGCTGTTTTTT.